This is a list of T cell receptor beta chains from one sample in a study of cytomegalovirus exposure and HLA in healthy donors. Only in-frame clones appear in the TCRdb table, and some are missing; sequencing was by immunoSEQ multiplex PCR. The table includes nearly 200,000 clones, about 89% detected once. The sequencing input was PBMCs. The origin of the receptors is a man aged 25 to 40 in good health and CMV-seronegative. CDR3s include the opening cysteine and the closing phenylalanine or tryptophan. The order of the fields is clone size, D gene, CDR3 length, V gene, J gene, CDR3 DNA, CDR3 protein. A D gene is named only where the DNA matches it firmly. Expanded clones are given a class, and other clones once, few, many or no size at all.

>-|-|11|TRBV2|TRBJ1-4
TGTGTCACAGGAGTAGCAAAAAAACTGTTTTTT
CVTGVAKKLFF
>-|TRBD1|20|TRBV19|TRBJ2-4
TGTGCCAGTAGTCTCCTCTTATTGGGACAGCCTCACCTAGCCAAAAACATTCAGTACTTC
CASSLLLLGQPHLAKNIQYF
>-|TRBD2|12|TRBV5-1|TRBJ2-3
TGCGCCAGCAGCTTTCGTCGGGGGGAACAGTATTTT
CASSFRRGEQYF
>once|-|17|TRBV7-9|TRBJ2-3
TGTGCCAGCAGCACCCCTCGAGGGATACACCTGACAGATACGCAGTATTTT
CASSTPRGIHLTDTQYF
>once|-|13|TRBV6-5|TRBJ2-3
TGTGCCAGCAGTCGGGGGGCGGGGGATACGCAGTATTTT
CASSRGAGDTQYF
>once|TRBD1|13|TRBV6-1|TRBJ1-2
TGTGCCAGCCGGGACAGCGCTAACTATGGCTACACCTTC
CASRDSANYGYTF
>-|TRBD1|14|TRBV2|TRBJ1-2
TGTGCCAGCAGCGGAACCGGGACAGGGGATGGCTACACCTTC
CASSGTGTGDGYTF
>-|-|18|TRBV28|TRBJ2-6
TGTGCCAGCAGTTTCGTCAAACAGGTTAACTCTGGGGCCAACGTCCTGACTTTC
CASSFVKQVNSGANVLTF
>-|-|16|TRBV4-1|TRBJ2-5
TGCGCCAGCAGCCATTCCGGGACGGGAGAACAAGAGACCCAGTACTTC
CASSHSGTGEQETQYF
>-|-|15|TRBV15|TRBJ1-2
TGTGCCACCAGCAGAGGATCGCAGGGCAACTATGGCTACACCTTC
CATSRGSQGNYGYTF